This T cell receptor beta chain comes out of a study of post-analysis software for immune sequencing data. Study-level findings and limits: Relative to controls, patients had about five TRBV segments at higher frequency, with TRBV5-6, TRBV5-1 and TRBV20-1 among these.

The CDR3 is made up of 16 amino acids. V shed 5 bases, J shed 10 bases, and the junction held 11 bases outside the gene matches. Germline V CDR1 and CDR2: SGHTA, FQGTGA. About this clonotype: Its antigen is unknown.

Presence of unique molecular identifiers characterized the TCR beta cDNA libraries. Roughly 490,000 cDNA molecules came from around 1 to 10 million T cells. MiXCR, run by TCRdb on the PCR reads, gives a single entry per CDR3 protein. The sample shows fewer than 850,000 distinct CDR3 sequences, about 45% of them seen only once. This receptor was obtained from a girl under 18 with multiple sclerosis. The sequenced material came from blood. The V gene is TRBV7-3, the J gene TRBJ2-1; TRBD2 aligns across 13 bases. The CDR3 is CASSKYGLAGAKEQFF. Written as DNA, the CDR3 is TGTGCCAGCAGCAAATACGGACTAGCGGGAGCAAAGGAGCAGTTCTTC. Drawing the rest from reference TRBV7-3 and TRBJ2-1, the complete variable domain is GAGVSQTPSNKVTEKGKYVELRCDPISGHTALYWYRQSLGQGPEFLIYFQGTGAADDSGLPNDRFFAVRPEGSVSTLKIQRTERGDSAVYLCASSKYGLAGAKEQFFGPGTRLTVL.